This TCR beta chain was recorded in a study of T cell responses to AZD1222 COVID-19 vaccine. Findings of the study overall: Possibly, clonal diversity was underestimated; donors were largely white British and included more females.

CDR1 and CDR2 from the germline V gene are SGHTA and FQGNSA. The CDR3 is 15 residues long. The germline V and J ends were trimmed by 5 bases and 2 bases, with 15 bases remaining between them. A remark on this clone: Its specificity is not known.

Sequencing was performed with immunoSEQ multiplex PCR; in TCRdb, only in-frame clones are kept and a portion is missing. The sample shows 120,000 to 150,000 clones, around 88% of them seen only once. The input for sequencing was peripheral blood, taken on day 0 of AZD1222 vaccination. The chain combines TRBV7-2 with TRBJ1-1, with D unresolved. The TCR was taken from an adult in good health. The CDR3 nucleotides read TGTGCCAGCAGCCCGCGTGTGGGATTAAACACTGAAGCTTTCTTT. This encodes CASSPRVGLNTEAFF.